Listed below are T cell receptor beta chains from one sample, sequenced in a study of tumor-infiltrating lymphocytes in oesophageal squamous cell carcinoma. TCRdb analysed the PCR reads with MiXCR anew, one entry per CDR3 protein. The sample holds about 18,000 distinct CDR3 sequences, around two fifths seen once. Sequencing was performed on esophageal tumor tissue. Every receptor here comes from a male donor with esophageal squamous cell carcinoma. The CDR3 runs from the conserved cysteine through the conserved F or W. A D gene is named only where the DNA matches it firmly. Expanded clones are given a class, and other clones once, few, many or no size at all.

D gene: TRBD2
J gene: TRBJ2-1
V gene: TRBV7-2
clone size: .
CDR3 protein: CASSLSITSGAGYNEQFF
CDR3 DNA: TGTGCCAGCAGCTTAAGCATTACTAGCGGGGCCGGATACAATGAGCAGTTCTTC

D gene: .
J gene: TRBJ1-1
V gene: TRBV14
clone size: .
CDR3 protein: CASSPKGSTEAFF
CDR3 DNA: TGTGCCAGCAGCCCGAAGGGGAGCACTGAAGCTTTCTTT

D gene: TRBD2
J gene: TRBJ2-3
V gene: TRBV7-8
clone size: .
CDR3 protein: CASSLLTSRHDTQYF
CDR3 DNA: TGTGCCAGCAGCTTACTGACTAGCCGGCACGATACGCAGTATTTT

D gene: .
J gene: TRBJ2-1
V gene: TRBV7-2
clone size: .
CDR3 protein: CASTLLGGTQFF
CDR3 DNA: TGTGCCAGCACCCTCTTAGGGGGGACCCAGTTCTTC

D gene: .
J gene: TRBJ2-1
V gene: TRBV11-2
clone size: .
CDR3 protein: CASSLVVGALYNEQFF
CDR3 DNA: TGTGCCAGCAGCTTAGTAGTAGGGGCTCTCTACAATGAGCAGTTCTTC

D gene: .
J gene: TRBJ2-3
V gene: TRBV18
clone size: .
CDR3 protein: CASSPETPRGTQYF
CDR3 DNA: TGTGCCAGCTCACCAGAGACTCCCCGGGGTACGCAGTATTTT

D gene: TRBD1
J gene: TRBJ1-2
V gene: TRBV5-4
clone size: many
CDR3 protein: CASSPDWQGDFYGYTF
CDR3 DNA: TGTGCCAGCAGCCCGGATTGGCAGGGGGACTTCTATGGCTACACCTTC

D gene: .
J gene: TRBJ1-2
V gene: TRBV7-9
clone size: .
CDR3 protein: CASSLPGHPLNYGYTF
CDR3 DNA: TGTGCCAGCAGCTTACCGGGACACCCGCTTAACTATGGCTACACCTTC

D gene: .
J gene: TRBJ2-3
V gene: TRBV11-2
clone size: many
CDR3 protein: CASSLETLRTQYF
CDR3 DNA: TGTGCCAGCAGCTTAGAAACTTTACGTACGCAGTATTTT

D gene: .
J gene: TRBJ2-6
V gene: TRBV5-1
clone size: many
CDR3 protein: CASSLSLSGANVLTF
CDR3 DNA: TGCGCCAGCAGCTTGTCACTCTCTGGGGCCAACGTCCTGACTTTC

D gene: TRBD1
J gene: TRBJ1-1
V gene: TRBV6-6
clone size: many
CDR3 protein: CASSYGQATEAFF
CDR3 DNA: TGTGCCAGCAGTTACGGACAGGCCACTGAAGCTTTCTTT

D gene: .
J gene: TRBJ2-7
V gene: TRBV28
clone size: .
CDR3 protein: CASSLGDYEQYF
CDR3 DNA: TGTGCCAGCAGTTTGGGGGACTACGAGCAGTACTTC

D gene: .
J gene: TRBJ2-2
V gene: TRBV7-7
clone size: medium-sized
CDR3 protein: CASSPQSSGELFF
CDR3 DNA: TGTGCTAGCAGCCCACAGTCATCCGGGGAGCTGTTTTTT

D gene: .
J gene: TRBJ2-7
V gene: TRBV6-6
clone size: once
CDR3 protein: CASSYSGGLYEQYF
CDR3 DNA: TGTGCCAGCAGTTACTCGGGGGGCCTCTACGAGCAGTACTTC

D gene: TRBD1
J gene: TRBJ1-2
V gene: TRBV7-9
clone size: .
CDR3 protein: CASSQGGRGDGYTF
CDR3 DNA: TGTGCCAGCAGCCAAGGAGGCAGGGGGGATGGCTACACCTTC

D gene: TRBD2
J gene: TRBJ2-2
V gene: TRBV10-3
clone size: few
CDR3 protein: CAISVSSSGRNTGELFF
CDR3 DNA: TGTGCCATCAGTGTGTCTTCTAGCGGGAGGAACACCGGGGAGCTGTTTTTT

D gene: .
J gene: TRBJ2-2
V gene: TRBV7-2
clone size: medium-sized
CDR3 protein: CASSSLQGSSGELFF
CDR3 DNA: TGTGCCAGCAGCTCCTTGCAGGGTAGTTCCGGGGAGCTGTTTTTT

D gene: .
J gene: TRBJ1-4
V gene: TRBV10-3
clone size: many
CDR3 protein: CAISETNEKLFF
CDR3 DNA: TGTGCCATCAGTGAAACTAATGAAAAACTGTTTTTT

D gene: .
J gene: TRBJ2-3
V gene: TRBV7-2
clone size: .
CDR3 protein: CASSGNFADTQYF
CDR3 DNA: TGTGCCAGCAGCGGCAACTTTGCAGATACGCAGTATTTT